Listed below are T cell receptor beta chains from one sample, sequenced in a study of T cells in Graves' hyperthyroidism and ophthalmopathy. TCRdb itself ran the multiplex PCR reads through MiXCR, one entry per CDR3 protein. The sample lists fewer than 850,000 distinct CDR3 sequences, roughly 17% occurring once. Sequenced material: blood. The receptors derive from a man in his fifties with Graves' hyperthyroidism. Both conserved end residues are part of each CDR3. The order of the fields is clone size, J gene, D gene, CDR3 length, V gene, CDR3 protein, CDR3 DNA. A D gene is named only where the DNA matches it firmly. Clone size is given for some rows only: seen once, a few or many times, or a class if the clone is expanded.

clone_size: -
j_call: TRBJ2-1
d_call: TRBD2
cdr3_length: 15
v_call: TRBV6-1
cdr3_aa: CASSEAWSGSGEQFF
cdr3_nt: TGTGCCAGCAGTGAAGCGTGGAGCGGGAGCGGGGAGCAGTTCTTC

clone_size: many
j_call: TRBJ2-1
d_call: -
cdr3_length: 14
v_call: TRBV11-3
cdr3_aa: CASSHIASNNEQFF
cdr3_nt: TGTGCCAGCAGCCATATAGCTAGTAACAATGAGCAGTTCTTC

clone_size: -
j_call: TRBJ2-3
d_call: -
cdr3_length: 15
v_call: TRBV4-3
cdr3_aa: CASSPNPISTDTQYF
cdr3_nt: TGCGCCAGCAGCCCTAATCCAATTAGCACAGATACGCAGTATTTT

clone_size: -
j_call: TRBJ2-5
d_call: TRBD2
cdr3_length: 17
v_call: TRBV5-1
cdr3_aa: CASSKVPGLAGEETQYF
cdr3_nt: TGCGCCAGCAGCAAGGTCCCGGGACTAGCGGGAGAAGAGACCCAGTACTTC

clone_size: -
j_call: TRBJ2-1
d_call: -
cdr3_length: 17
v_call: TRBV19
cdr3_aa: CAPPFVVRASSYNEQFF
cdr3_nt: TGTGCCCCACCTTTTGTGGTGCGGGCAAGCTCCTACAATGAGCAGTTCTTC

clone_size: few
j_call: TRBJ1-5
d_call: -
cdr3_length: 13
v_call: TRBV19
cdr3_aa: CASSMGKAQPQHF
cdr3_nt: TGTGCCAGTAGTATGGGTAAGGCTCAGCCCCAGCATTTT

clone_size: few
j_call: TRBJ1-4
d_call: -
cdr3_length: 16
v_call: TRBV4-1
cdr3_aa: CASSQYTRGGYEKLFF
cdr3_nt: TGCGCCAGCAGCCAATATACGAGGGGCGGGTATGAAAAACTGTTTTTT

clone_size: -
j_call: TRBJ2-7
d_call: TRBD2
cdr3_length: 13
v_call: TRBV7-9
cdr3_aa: CASAPGLAYEQYF
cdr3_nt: TGTGCCAGCGCTCCGGGACTAGCCTACGAGCAGTACTTC

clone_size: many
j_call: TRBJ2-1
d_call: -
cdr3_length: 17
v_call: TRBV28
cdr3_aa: CASSSISGISSYNEQFF
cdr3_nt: TGTGCCAGCAGTTCTATTTCGGGGATTAGCTCCTACAATGAGCAGTTCTTC

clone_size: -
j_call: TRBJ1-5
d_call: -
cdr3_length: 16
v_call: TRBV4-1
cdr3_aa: CASSQEVGGSSQPQHF
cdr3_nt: TGCGCCAGCAGCCAAGAGGTAGGGGGGTCTAGTCAGCCCCAGCATTTT

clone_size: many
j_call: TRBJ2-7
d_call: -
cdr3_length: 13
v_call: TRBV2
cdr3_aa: CASSTTRAYEQYF
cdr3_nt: TGTGCCAGCAGTACTACTAGAGCCTACGAGCAGTACTTC

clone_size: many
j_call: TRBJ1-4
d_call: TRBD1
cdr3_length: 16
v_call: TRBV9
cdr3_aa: CASSVDGQDWAEKLFF
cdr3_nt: TGTGCCAGCAGCGTAGATGGACAGGATTGGGCTGAAAAACTGTTTTTT

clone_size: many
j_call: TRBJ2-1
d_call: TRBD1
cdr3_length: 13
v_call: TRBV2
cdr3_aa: CASTQDRGDEQFF
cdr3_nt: TGTGCCAGCACACAGGACAGGGGTGATGAGCAGTTCTTC

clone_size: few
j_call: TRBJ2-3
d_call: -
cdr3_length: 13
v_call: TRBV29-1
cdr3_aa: CSVAPDSTDTQYF
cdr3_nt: TGCAGCGTCGCCCCGGATAGCACAGATACGCAGTATTTT

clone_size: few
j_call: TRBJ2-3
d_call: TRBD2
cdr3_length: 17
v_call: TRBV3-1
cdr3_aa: CASSQDLTSGAGDTQYF
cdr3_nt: TGTGCCAGCAGCCAAGATCTGACTAGCGGAGCGGGGGATACGCAGTATTTT

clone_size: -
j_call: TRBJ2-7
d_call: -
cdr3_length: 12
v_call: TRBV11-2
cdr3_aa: CASSPTVGEQYF
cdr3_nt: TGTGCCAGCAGCCCCACAGTGGGGGAGCAGTACTTC

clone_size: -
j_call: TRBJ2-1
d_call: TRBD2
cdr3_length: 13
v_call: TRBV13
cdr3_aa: CASLTSTYNEQFF
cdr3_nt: TGTGCCAGCCTGACTAGCACCTACAATGAGCAGTTCTTC

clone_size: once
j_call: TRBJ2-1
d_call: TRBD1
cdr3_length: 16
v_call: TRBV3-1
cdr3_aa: CASSQQGQGPYNEQFF
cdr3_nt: TGTGCCAGCAGCCAACAGGGACAGGGTCCCTACAATGAGCAGTTCTTC

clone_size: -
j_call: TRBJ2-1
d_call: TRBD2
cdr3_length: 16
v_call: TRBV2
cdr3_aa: CAGSPRTSRAYNEQFF
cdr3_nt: TGTGCCGGCAGTCCTAGGACTAGCAGGGCGTACAATGAGCAGTTCTTC

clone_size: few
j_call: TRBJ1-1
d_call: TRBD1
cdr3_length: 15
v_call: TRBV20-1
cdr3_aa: CSAAQGARGKSEAFF
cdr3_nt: TGCAGTGCTGCCCAGGGGGCGCGAGGGAAGTCTGAAGCTTTCTTT

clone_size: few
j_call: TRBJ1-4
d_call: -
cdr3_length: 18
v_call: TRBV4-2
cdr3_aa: CASSQESAGVQYSEKLFF
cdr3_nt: TGTGCCAGCAGCCAAGAATCAGCAGGGGTTCAGTATAGTGAAAAACTGTTTTTT

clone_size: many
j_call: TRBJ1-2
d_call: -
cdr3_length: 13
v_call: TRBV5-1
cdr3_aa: CASSKTGVYGYTF
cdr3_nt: TGCGCCAGCAGCAAGACAGGCGTCTATGGCTACACCTTC

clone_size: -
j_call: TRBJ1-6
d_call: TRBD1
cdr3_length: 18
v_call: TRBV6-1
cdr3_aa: CASSPGQGARSYNSPLHF
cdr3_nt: TGTGCCAGCAGCCCGGGACAGGGGGCGAGGTCCTATAATTCACCCCTCCACTTT

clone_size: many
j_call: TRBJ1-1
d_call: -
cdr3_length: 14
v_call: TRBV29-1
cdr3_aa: CSVEDPGGGTEAFF
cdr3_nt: TGCAGCGTTGAAGATCCGGGAGGTGGCACTGAAGCTTTCTTT

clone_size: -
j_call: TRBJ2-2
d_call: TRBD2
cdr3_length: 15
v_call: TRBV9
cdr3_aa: CASSVGLAGTGELFF
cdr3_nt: TGTGCCAGCAGCGTGGGACTAGCGGGCACCGGGGAGCTGTTTTTT

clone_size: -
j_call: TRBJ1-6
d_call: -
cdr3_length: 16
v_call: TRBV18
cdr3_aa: CASSLTTARGNSPLHF
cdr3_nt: TGTGCCAGCTCACTCACCACCGCTAGGGGTAATTCACCCCTCCACTTT

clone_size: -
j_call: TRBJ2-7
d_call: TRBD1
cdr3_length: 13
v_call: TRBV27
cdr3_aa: CASSSGQLDEQYF
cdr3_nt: TGTGCCAGCAGTTCGGGACAGCTGGACGAGCAGTACTTC

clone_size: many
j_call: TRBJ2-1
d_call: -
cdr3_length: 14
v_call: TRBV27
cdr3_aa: CASSLKGPRNEQFF
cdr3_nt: TGTGCCAGCAGTCTCAAGGGGCCTCGCAATGAGCAGTTCTTC

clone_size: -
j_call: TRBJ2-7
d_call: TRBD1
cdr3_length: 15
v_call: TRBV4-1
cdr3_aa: CASSPDGTGVYEQYF
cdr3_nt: TGCGCCAGCAGCCCCGACGGGACAGGCGTCTACGAGCAGTACTTC

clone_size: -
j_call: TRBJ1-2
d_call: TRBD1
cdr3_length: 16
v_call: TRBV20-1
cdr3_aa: CSARPLQGASYYGYTF
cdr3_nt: TGCAGTGCTAGACCTTTGCAGGGGGCTAGTTACTATGGCTACACCTTC

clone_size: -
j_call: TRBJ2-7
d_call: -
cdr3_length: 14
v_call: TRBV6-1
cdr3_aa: CASQMGLLSYEQYF
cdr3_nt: TGTGCCAGCCAAATGGGACTGCTCTCCTACGAGCAGTACTTC

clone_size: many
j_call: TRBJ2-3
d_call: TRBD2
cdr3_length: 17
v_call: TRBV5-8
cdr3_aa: CASSPRVYREGTDTQYF
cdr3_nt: TGTGCCAGCAGCCCCCGGGTGTATCGGGAGGGCACCGATACGCAGTATTTT

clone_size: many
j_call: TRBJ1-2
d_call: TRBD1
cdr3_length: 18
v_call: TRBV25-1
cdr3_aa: CASSDAGTGRAANYGYTF
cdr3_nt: TGTGCCAGCAGCGACGCGGGGACAGGGCGAGCAGCTAACTATGGCTACACCTTC

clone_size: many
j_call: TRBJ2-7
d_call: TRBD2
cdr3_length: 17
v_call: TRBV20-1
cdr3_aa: CSARGGRGGTSTYEQYF
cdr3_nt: TGCAGTGCTAGAGGCGGTCGCGGGGGGACTAGCACCTACGAGCAGTACTTC

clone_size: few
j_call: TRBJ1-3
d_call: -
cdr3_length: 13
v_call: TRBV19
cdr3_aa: CASSGTPGNTIYF
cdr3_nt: TGTGCCAGTAGCGGGACACCCGGAAACACCATATATTTT

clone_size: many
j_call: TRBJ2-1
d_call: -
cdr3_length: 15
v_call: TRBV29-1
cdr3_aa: CSVEVSAHSYNEQFF
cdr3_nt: TGCAGCGTTGAAGTGTCGGCCCACTCCTACAATGAGCAGTTCTTC

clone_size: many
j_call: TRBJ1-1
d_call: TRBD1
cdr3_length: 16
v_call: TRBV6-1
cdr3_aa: CASRTGTGGLIAEAFF
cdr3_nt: TGTGCCAGCAGAACCGGGACAGGGGGCCTAATCGCTGAAGCTTTCTTT

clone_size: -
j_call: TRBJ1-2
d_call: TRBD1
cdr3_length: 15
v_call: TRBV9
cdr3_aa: CASSSSQGFLSGYTF
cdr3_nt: TGTGCCAGCAGCTCATCACAGGGGTTTCTTTCTGGCTACACCTTC

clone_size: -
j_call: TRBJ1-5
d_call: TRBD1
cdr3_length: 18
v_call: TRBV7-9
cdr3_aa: CASSLVQGGTGGNQPQHF
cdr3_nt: TGTGCCAGCAGCTTAGTCCAGGGGGGGACGGGTGGCAATCAGCCCCAGCATTTT

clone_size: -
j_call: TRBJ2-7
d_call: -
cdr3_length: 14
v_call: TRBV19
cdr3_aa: CASSIHGQLGEQYF
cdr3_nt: TGTGCCAGTAGTATCCATGGGCAGCTGGGTGAGCAGTACTTC

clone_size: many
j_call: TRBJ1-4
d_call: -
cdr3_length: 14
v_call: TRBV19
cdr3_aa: CASHGGPTNEKLFF
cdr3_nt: TGTGCCAGCCACGGGGGTCCAACTAATGAAAAACTGTTTTTT

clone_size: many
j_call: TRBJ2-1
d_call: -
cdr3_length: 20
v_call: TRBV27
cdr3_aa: CASSLATGSPRRASYNEQFF
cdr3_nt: TGTGCCAGCAGTTTAGCGACAGGGTCTCCCCGGAGGGCCTCCTACAATGAGCAGTTCTTC

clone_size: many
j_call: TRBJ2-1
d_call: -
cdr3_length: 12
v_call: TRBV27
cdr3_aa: CASSSRQSEQFF
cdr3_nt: TGTGCCAGCAGTTCCAGACAGTCGGAGCAGTTCTTC

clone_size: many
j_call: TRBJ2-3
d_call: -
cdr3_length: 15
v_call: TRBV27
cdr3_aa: CASSLTGLSTDTQYF
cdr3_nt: TGTGCCAGCAGTTTAACAGGCCTTAGCACAGATACGCAGTATTTT

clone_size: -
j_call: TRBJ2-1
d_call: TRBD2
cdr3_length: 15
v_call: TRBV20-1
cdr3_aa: CSPRTSGSSYNEQFF
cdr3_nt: TGCAGTCCTCGGACTAGCGGGAGTTCCTACAATGAGCAGTTCTTC

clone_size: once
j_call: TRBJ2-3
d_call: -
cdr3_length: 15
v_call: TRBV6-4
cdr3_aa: CASSGPRYRTDTQYF
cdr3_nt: TGTGCCAGCAGTGGCCCAAGATATCGCACAGATACGCAGTATTTT

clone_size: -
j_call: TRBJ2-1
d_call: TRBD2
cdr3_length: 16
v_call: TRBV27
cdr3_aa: CASSLSTLGGHNEQFF
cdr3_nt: TGTGCCAGCAGTTTATCGACCCTGGGAGGGCACAATGAGCAGTTCTTC

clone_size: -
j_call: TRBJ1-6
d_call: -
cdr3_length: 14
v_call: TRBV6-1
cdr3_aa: CASKKHPEGAPLHF
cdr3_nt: TGTGCCAGCAAAAAACACCCGGAGGGAGCACCCCTCCACTTT

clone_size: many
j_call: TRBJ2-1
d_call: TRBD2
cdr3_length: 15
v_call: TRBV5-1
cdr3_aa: CASSWGLAGVNEQFF
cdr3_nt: TGCGCCAGCAGCTGGGGACTAGCGGGAGTCAATGAGCAGTTCTTC

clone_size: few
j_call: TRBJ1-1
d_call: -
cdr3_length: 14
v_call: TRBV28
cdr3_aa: CASSSHTRGTEAFF
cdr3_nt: TGTGCCAGCAGTTCTCATACCCGAGGCACTGAAGCTTTCTTT

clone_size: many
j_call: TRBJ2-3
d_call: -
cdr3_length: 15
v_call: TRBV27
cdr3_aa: CASSPRTVSTDTQYF
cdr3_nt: TGTGCCAGCAGTCCTCGGACAGTTAGCACAGATACGCAGTATTTT

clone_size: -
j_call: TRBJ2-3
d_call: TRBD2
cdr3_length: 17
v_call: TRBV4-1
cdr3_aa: CASSQVVAGVFADTQYF
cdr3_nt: TGCGCCAGCAGCCAAGTTGTAGCGGGAGTTTTTGCAGATACGCAGTATTTT

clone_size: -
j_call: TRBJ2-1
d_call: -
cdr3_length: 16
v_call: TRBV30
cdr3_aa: CAWSVPPPPQGREQFF
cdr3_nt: TGTGCCTGGAGTGTACCCCCCCCCCCGCAGGGTAGGGAGCAGTTCTTC

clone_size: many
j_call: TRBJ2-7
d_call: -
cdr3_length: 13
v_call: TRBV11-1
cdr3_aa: CASSLRLSYEQYF
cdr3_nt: TGTGCCAGCAGCTTAAGGTTGTCCTACGAGCAGTACTTC